This TCR beta chain is from a study of blood T cells in healthy people across ages. Study observations and caveats: Changes in expanded clonotypes were possibly confounded, as the CMV status of donors was unknown. Higher diversity and more naive CD4+ cells were features of long-lived donors, compared to aged donors. As naive T cell percentage varied, TCR beta diversity correlated strongly with it.

Germline-derived CDR1 and CDR2 are LGHNA and YNFKEQ. Trimming pared 0 bases from V and 0 bases from J, leaving 18 bases between. The length of the CDR3 is 18 residues. Comments on this clonotype: Its antigen is currently unknown.

The authors ran a second PCR of about 6 to 11 cycles using a sample-barcoded 5' primer and a J-beta primer mix. Every molecule of cDNA carried a tag from a template-switch adaptor with 12 random nucleotides. TCRdb reprocessed the 5' RACE reads via MiXCR and lists one record per CDR3 protein. The data hold about 1.4 million distinct CDR3 sequences, with 59% observed a single time. This chain links TRBV4-2 with TRBJ2-7; TRBD1 is a possible D gene (6 bases). The sample was blood. The TCR originated in a young man in good health. This CDR3 reads CASSQELTGLRRSYEQYF. For the CDR3, the DNA is TGTGCCAGCAGCCAAGAGCTGACAGGCCTACGCCGCTCCTACGAGCAGTACTTC.